This TCR beta chain was profiled in a study of blood T cells in healthy people across ages. About this clonotype itself: What it recognizes is unknown.

PCR was performed a second time for roughly 7 to 12 cycles using a sample-barcoded 5' primer and a J-beta primer mix. TCRdb re-analysed the 5' RACE reads in MiXCR, keeping a single row per CDR3 protein. The table has hundreds of thousands of distinct CDR3 sequences, 25% to 35% seen once. Germline V gene sequence: CDR1 SEHNR, CDR2 FQNEAQ (reference sequence). V lost 1 base and J lost 1; bases outside the gene matches: 7. CDR3 size: 17 residues. Overall study findings and caveats: Greater diversity and more naive CD4+ cells were seen in long-lived donors than in aged donors.

These data also featured in a second study, about T cells of mothers and their children. From that report: All extracted RNA went into cDNA synthesis, roughly 1.5 ug per 15 ul.

The receptor was derived from a boy younger than 10 in good health. The chain couples TRBV7-9 to TRBJ2-5; 9 bases align to TRBD2. The sequenced sample was blood. The CDR3 nucleotides read TGTGCCAGCAGCTTAGTGGGGTCTAGCGGGATCCAAGAGACCCAGTACTTC. Its translation: CASSLVGSSGIQETQYF.